What follows is one T cell receptor (beta chain) and its context. These data originate in a study of pediatric ulcerative colitis. The table came from immunoSEQ multiplex PCR; TCRdb's copy has only in-frame clones and leaves some out. The sample has 25,000 to 35,000 clones; roughly 82% are singletons. The length of the CDR3 is 11 residues. In germline, CDR1 is GTSNPN, CDR2 SVGIG (reference sequence). The V and J ends lost 0 bases and 4 bases respectively, with 3 bases between them. Sequencing input: blood. The chain recombines TRBV30 with TRBJ2-5, with D unresolved. The receptor comes from a boy between 5 and 17 years old with severe ulcerative colitis. CDR3 residues: CAWSVRETQYF. DNA for the CDR3: TGTGCCTGGAGTGTAAGAGAGACCCAGTACTTC.